The 32 T cell receptor beta chains below were found in one sample sequenced in a study of blood T cell repertoires in COVID-19. This table comes from immunoSEQ multiplex PCR, and its TCRdb copy is limited to in-frame clones, with some not included. The sample lists about 300,000 clones, roughly 80% occurring once. Sequencing was done on a sample of peripheral blood. All receptors derive from a human donor with COVID-19, enrolled during active disease. The donor label of this sample is uncertain.

The rearrangement uses TRBV9 and TRBJ2-1, with D perhaps matching TRBD2 (5 bases). Germline V gives CDR1 SGDLS, CDR2 YYNGEE. V shed 0 bases and J shed 9 bases, with 25 bases lying between them. The CDR3 contains 18 residues. CDR3 loop: CASSVAGSRTPSQSEQFF. CDR3 in DNA: TGTGCCAGCAGCGTAGCCGGCTCGCGGACTCCCAGTCAAAGTGAGCAGTTCTTC.

This chain joins TRBV4-1 and TRBJ2-3, with 8 bases matching TRBD2. Germline CDR1 reads MGHRA; CDR2 reads YSYEKL. V lost 3 bases to trimming and J lost 5 bases; unmatched junction nucleotides: 13. This CDR3 is built from 17 residues. This chain's CDR3 is CASSQDLAGGPQDTQYF. The CDR3 nucleotides are TGCGCCAGCAGCCAGGACCTCGCGGGGGGCCCCCAAGATACGCAGTATTTT.

CDR3 residues: CASSGTGQGRGEKLFF. The CDR3 DNA reads TGTGCCAGCAGTGGAACAGGGCAGGGAAGGGGTGAAAAACTGTTTTTT. The J gene is TRBJ1-4, the V gene TRBV27; tentative D call: TRBD1 (6 bases). Germline assignment: CDR1 MNHEY and CDR2 SMNVEV (reference sequence). V lost 5 bases, J lost 7 bases, and 20 bases lay in between. The CDR3 is 16 residues long.

V is TRBV3-1 (or the pseudogene TRBV3-2) and J is TRBJ1-1; 9 bases match TRBD1. The CDR3 extends over 14 amino acids. CDR1 LGHDT and CDR2 YNNKEL come from the germline V gene (reference sequence). The junction had 4 bases not matched to a gene; V was cut back by 4 bases and J by 4 bases. In DNA form, the CDR3 reads TGTGCCAGCAGCCTCCCGGGACAGGGCACTGAAGCTTTCTTT. The encoded protein is CASSLPGQGTEAFF.

The chain joins TRBV7-3 to TRBJ2-2, with unresolved D. The CDR3 is 13 residues long. Germline-derived CDR1 and CDR2 are SGHTA and FQGTGA. The V gene lost 3 bases and the J gene lost 6 bases, with 8 bases spanning the gap. CDR3 sequence: CASSLIRAGELFF. The CDR3 DNA is TGTGCCAGCAGCTTGATTCGGGCCGGGGAGCTGTTTTTT.

The chain links TRBV2 to TRBJ2-2; a weak D match, TRBD2 (6 bases). This CDR3 contains 13 residues. Trimming pared 7 bases from V and 5 bases from J, leaving 11 bases between. Germline CDR1 SNHLY, CDR2 FYNNEI. The CDR3 sequence: CASKGLTTGELFF. CDR3 coding DNA: TGTGCCAGCAAAGGACTAACAACCGGGGAGCTGTTTTTT.

V usage is TRBV5-6 and J usage is TRBJ1-5; 11 bases align to TRBD1. CDR3 length equals 17 residues. The germline gives CDR1 SGHDT, CDR2 YYEEEE. V lost 4 bases to trimming and J lost 3 bases; unmatched junction nucleotides: 9. The CDR3 loop is CASSQLGTGGLNQPQHF. In DNA form, the CDR3 reads TGTGCCAGCAGCCAGTTAGGGACAGGGGGACTCAATCAGCCCCAGCATTTT.

This sequence joins TRBV12-5 and TRBJ1-3; TRBD1 aligns across 7 bases. CDR1 LGHNT and CDR2 FRNRAP come from the germline V gene. The CDR3 length is 15 residues. The J segment lost 4 bases and the V segment lost 1 base, leaving 4 bases of the junction unmatched. DNA of the CDR3: TGTGCTAGTGGTTTGGCCACAGGGGCCGGAAACACCATATATTTT. Amino acids: CASGLATGAGNTIYF.

The chain has TRBV9 and TRBJ2-7; TRBD2 might be the D (6 bases). V lost 0 bases and J 2 bases, leaving 12 bases between the germline ends. The CDR3 length is 15 residues. Germline V lookup: CDR1 SGDLS, CDR2 YYNGEE. The CDR3: CASSVDPGSPYEQYF. The CDR3 DNA sequence: TGTGCCAGCAGCGTAGACCCCGGGAGCCCCTACGAGCAGTACTTC.

The rearrangement joins TRBV27 to TRBJ2-3; D is unresolved. CDR1 MNHEY and CDR2 SMNVEV come from the germline V gene (reference sequence). This CDR3 comprises 12 residues. Trimming removed 8 bases from V and 6 bases from J, with 12 bases in between. The CDR3 protein is CASGFMEDTQYF. DNA of the CDR3: TGTGCCAGCGGGTTCATGGAGGATACGCAGTATTTT.

Notes on this clone: One end of the junction does not line up with germline, which may come from a read error. The V call is TRBV2, the J call TRBJ2-4; no firm D call. The germline V gene encodes CDR1 SNHLY and CDR2 FYNNEI. This CDR3 is built from 11 residues. CDR3 bases: TGTGCCAGCCTAGAGTACCGCTCTTCGTCCTTC. Encoded protein: CASLEYRSSSF.

The sample holds many counts of this clone. The J gene is TRBJ2-4, the V gene TRBV7-9; possible D gene TRBD2, 5 bases. The V end lost 4 bases, the J end lost 1 base, and 14 bases lay between the germline ends. This CDR3 contains 16 residues. The germline CDR1 and CDR2 sequences are SEHNR and FQNEAQ (reference sequence). In DNA, the CDR3 is TGTGCCAGCAGCTCCACCTGGGAGCAGGCCAAAAACATTCAGTACTTC. This codes for CASSSTWEQAKNIQYF.

The CDR3 reads CASKGGTEGSPLHF. The CDR3 region has the DNA TGTGCCAGCAAAGGCGGGACTGAGGGATCACCCCTCCACTTT. This chain connects TRBV2 to TRBJ1-6; tentatively, D is TRBD1 (5 bases). V lost 7 bases, J lost 10 bases, and 17 bases lay in between. Germline V CDR1 and CDR2: SNHLY, FYNNEI. The CDR3 totals 14 residues. Complete variable domain (other parts from reference TRBV2 and TRBJ1-6): EPEVTQTPSHQVTQMGQEVILRCVPISNHLYFYWYRQILGQKVEFLVSFYNNEISEKSEIFDDQFSVERPDGSNFTLKIRSTKLEDSAMYFCASKGGTEGSPLHFGNGTRLTVT.

The V and J genes are TRBV6-5 and TRBJ1-4; tentatively, D is TRBD1 (6 bases). Germline CDR1 MNHEY, CDR2 SVGAGI. This CDR3 comprises 16 residues. With 0 bases removed from V and 7 bases from J, the gap between germline ends came to 15 bases. Here the CDR3 reads CASSYSGQGIGEKLFF. The CDR3 nucleotides read TGTGCCAGCAGTTACTCGGGGCAGGGGATAGGTGAAAAACTGTTTTTT.

This clone came up once. The J gene is TRBJ1-1, the V gene TRBV5-1; D may be TRBD1 (5 bases). CDR1 and CDR2 from the germline V gene are SGHRS and YFSETQ. V dropped 3 bases and J dropped 5 bases, with 20 bases sitting between them. The CDR3 extends over 16 amino acids. CDR3 nucleotide sequence: TGCGCCAGCAGCTCCCGAGTATGGGGCGCGTTTACTGAAGCTTTCTTT. This gives the protein CASSSRVWGAFTEAFF.

V and J are TRBV27 and TRBJ2-3; TRBD2 aligns across 9 bases. Trimming took 8 bases from V and 6 from J; bases not matched to a gene: 15. Germline CDR1 and CDR2: MNHEY and SMNVEV (reference sequence). The CDR3 totals 16 residues. Here the CDR3 DNA reads TGTGCCAGCGGCCCGACTAGCGGTTCCCCCAGGGATACGCAGTATTTT. Translating it yields CASGPTSGSPRDTQYF.

The gene calls are TRBV7-2 and TRBJ2-3; 14 bases line up with TRBD2. The V segment lost 3 bases and the J segment 3 bases; nucleotides outside the gene matches: 2. The CDR3 contains 16 residues. The germline CDR1 and CDR2 sequences are SGHTA and FQGNSA. The CDR3 bases are TGTGCCAGCAGCTTGAGACTAGCGGGAGGGACAGATACGCAGTATTTT. Protein product: CASSLRLAGGTDTQYF.

As concerns this clone: One junction end does not reproduce the germline sequence, and a read error may be involved. The chain couples TRBV7-9 to TRBJ2-3, with TRBD2 identical over 11 bases. The germline CDR1 and CDR2 sequences are SEHNR and FQNEAQ (reference sequence). The CDR3 is 16 amino acids. CDR3 bases: TGTGCCAGCAGCGTAGCGGGAGGGCCAATCACAGATACGCAGTATTTT. As protein: CASSVAGGPITDTQYF. The whole variable domain, filled in from reference TRBV7-9 and TRBJ2-3, reads DTGVSQNPRHKITKRGQNVTFRCDPISEHNRLYWYRQTLGQGPEFLTYFQNEAQLEKSRLLSDRFSAERPKGSFSTLEIQRTEQGDSAMYLCASSVAGGPITDTQYFGPGTRLTVL.

The chain links TRBV10-3 to TRBJ1-1; 7 nucleotides align to TRBD1. Losses at the gene ends were 7 bases for V and 10 bases for J; bases not matched to a gene: 15. In germline, CDR1 is ENHRY, CDR2 SYGVKD. CDR3 size: 14 residues. The CDR3: CAITRTGDEQGAFF. The CDR3 nucleotides read TGTGCCATCACCCGAACAGGGGACGAACAGGGAGCTTTCTTT.

The chain joins TRBV28 to TRBJ1-5, with D unclear. Trimming shortened V by 6 bases and J by 6 bases, and 21 bases separated the two germline ends. The CDR3 length is 16 residues. Per the germline V gene, CDR1 is MDHEN and CDR2 is SYDVKM. The CDR3 DNA sequence: TGTGCCAGCAGCCTCCCCCCTGGCAGGTCCAGTCAGCCCCAGCATTTT. The encoded protein is CASSLPPGRSSQPQHF.

The chain recombines TRBV13 with TRBJ2-2, with 9 bases that match TRBD2. Germline loops: CDR1 PRHDT, CDR2 FYEKMQ (reference sequence). CDR3 length: 15 amino acids. V was pared by 3 bases and J by 4 bases, with 3 bases of the junction left unmatched. In DNA form, the CDR3 reads TGTGCCAGCAGCTTGGATAGCGGGGGCACCGGGGAGCTGTTTTTT. Its translation: CASSLDSGGTGELFF.

The rearrangement uses TRBV30 and TRBJ1-3, with no clear D. The length of the CDR3 is 15 residues. Germline CDR1 GTSNPN, CDR2 SVGIG (reference sequence). V lost 1 base, J lost 0 bases, and 10 bases lay in between. The CDR3 is CAWSEAVFSGNTIYF. The CDR3 nucleotides read TGTGCCTGGAGTGAAGCGGTTTTCTCTGGAAACACCATATATTTT. Full variable domain (missing parts from reference TRBV30 and TRBJ1-3): SQTIHQWPATLVQPVGSPLSLECTVEGTSNPNLYWYRQAAGRGLQLLFYSVGIGQISSEVPQNLSASRPQDRQFILSSKKLLLSDSGFYLCAWSEAVFSGNTIYFGEGSWLTVV.

V and J are TRBV20-1 and TRBJ1-6; the D gene is possibly TRBD1 (6 bases). V was pared by 3 bases and J by 9 bases, with 18 bases between. CDR1 DFQATT and CDR2 SNEGSKA come from the germline V gene (reference sequence). This CDR3 comprises 15 residues. The CDR3 spells CSASIRDIRFSPLHF. For the CDR3, the DNA is TGCAGTGCTAGTATTAGGGACATAAGATTTTCACCCCTCCACTTT.

On this clone: The sample has other DNA sequences that encode this CDR3 too. The CDR3 loop reads CASSFGQGREKLFF. In DNA form, the CDR3 reads TGCGCCAGCAGTTTTGGACAGGGTCGTGAAAAACTGTTTTTT. The chain couples TRBV5-1 to TRBJ1-4; the match to TRBD1 covers 8 bases. In germline, CDR1 is SGHRS, CDR2 YFSETQ. The J segment lost 7 bases and the V segment lost 5 bases, leaving 7 bases of the junction unmatched. This CDR3 region has 14 residues.

The chain carries TRBV19 and TRBJ2-2; 13 bases fit TRBD2. CDR1 is LNHDA and CDR2 is SQIVND in the germline V gene (reference sequence). This CDR3 is built from 18 residues. Germline trimming cut 3 bases from V and 4 bases from J; bases unmatched to any gene: 8. The CDR3 bases are TGTGCCAGTAGTATTGGACTAGCGGGAGTCAAATTCACCGGGGAGCTGTTTTTT. Amino acids: CASSIGLAGVKFTGELFF.

The chain links TRBV27 to TRBJ2-3, with D uncertain. The CDR3 extends over 14 amino acids. The V end was cut by 2 bases, the J end by 2 bases, with 8 bases between. Germline assignment: CDR1 MNHEY and CDR2 SMNVEV (reference sequence). The CDR3 bases are TGTGCCAGCAGTTTAGTTGAGGCCACAGATACGCAGTATTTT. Translating it yields CASSLVEATDTQYF.

The chain links TRBV5-1 to TRBJ2-5; D unclear. The CDR3 is made up of 15 amino acids. Trimming pared 3 bases from V and 1 base from J, leaving 13 bases between. CDR1 is SGHRS and CDR2 is YFSETQ in the germline V gene. In DNA form, the CDR3 reads TGCGCCAGCAGCTATGGAAGGCGACTCCAAGAGACCCAGTACTTC. It translates to CASSYGRRLQETQYF.

The V gene is TRBV29-1, the J gene TRBJ2-7; 8 positions match TRBD2. J was trimmed by 0 bases and V by 4 bases; bases with no gene match: 5. The CDR3 runs to 14 residues. CDR1 SQVTM and CDR2 ANQGSEA come from the germline V gene. DNA of the CDR3: TGCAGCGTTGTGGCTAGCGGGCGCTCCTACGAGCAGTACTTC. It yields the protein CSVVASGRSYEQYF.

This clone was seen more than once but under ten times. The CDR3 coding sequence is TGTGCCAGCAGTCCACCGACAGGGGTCAACGAGCAGTACTTC. Encoded protein: CASSPPTGVNEQYF. This sequence joins TRBV28 and TRBJ2-7; 8 positions agree with TRBD1. There are 14 residues in the CDR3. Germline V gives CDR1 MDHEN, CDR2 SYDVKM. The junction had 8 bases not matched to a gene; V was cut back by 5 bases and J by 5 bases.

The rearrangement joins TRBV7-9 to TRBJ1-1, with D maybe TRBD1 (5 bases). V lost 1 base, J lost 2 bases, and 14 bases lay in between. Germline lookup yields CDR1 SEHNR and CDR2 FQNEAQ (reference sequence). The length of the CDR3 is 16 residues. The DNA for the CDR3 is TGTGCCAGCAGCTTAGTCCTAACAGGACCTAACACTGAAGCTTTCTTT. Amino acid sequence: CASSLVLTGPNTEAFF.

The chain combines TRBV7-2 with TRBJ2-1, with TRBD1 identical over 7 bases. The germline CDR1 and CDR2 sequences are SGHTA and FQGNSA. V gave up 5 bases and J gave up 0 bases; unmatched junction bases: 4. This CDR3 is built from 15 residues. CDR3: CASSLTGNSYNEQFF. The CDR3 bases are TGTGCCAGCAGCCTGACAGGGAACTCCTACAATGAGCAGTTCTTC. Combining the CDR3 with reference TRBV7-2 and TRBJ2-1 gives the whole variable domain GAGVSQSPSNKVTEKGKDVELRCDPISGHTALYWYRQSLGQGLEFLIYFQGNSAPDKSGLPSDRFSAERTGGSVSTLTIQRTQQEDSAVYLCASSLTGNSYNEQFFGPGTRLTVL.

The rearrangement links TRBV7-9 to TRBJ1-6; D possibly corresponds to TRBD1 (6 bases). With 5 bases removed from V and 7 bases from J, the gap between germline ends came to 15 bases. The CDR3 is made up of 15 amino acids. Germline V gene lookup returns CDR1 SEHNR and CDR2 FQNEAQ (reference sequence). As DNA, the CDR3 is TGTGCCAGCAGCCCCGGGGGGCAGGGGAATTCACCCCTCCACTTT. This translates into CASSPGGQGNSPLHF.